These T cell receptor beta chains were read from a single sample in a study of PD-1 blockade in mismatch repair-deficient tumors. Clones were sequenced by immunoSEQ multiplex PCR, and TCRdb holds only the in-frame ones, with some missing. The sample shows approximately 50,000 clones, approximately 80% of them seen only once. This specimen consisted of peripheral blood, obtained 4 weeks after starting pembrolizumab. The receptors originated from an adult with mismatch repair-deficient cancer. The CDR3 runs from the conserved cysteine through the conserved F or W. A D gene is named only where the DNA matches it firmly. The size of a clone is reported for some rows only, either as once, few or many, or as a class for expanded clones.

v_gene,abundance,d_gene,j_gene,CDR3aa,CDR3nt
TRBV7-9,-,TRBD1,TRBJ1-2,CASSETGDGYTF,TGTGCCAGCAGCGAGACAGGGGACGGCTACACCTTC
TRBV9,few,-,TRBJ2-7,CASSVGGAGSYEQYF,TGTGCCAGCAGCGTAGGGGGGGCCGGCTCCTACGAGCAGTACTTC
TRBV9,-,-,TRBJ2-2,CASSVEKQSRELFF,TGTGCCAGCAGCGTAGAAAAACAAAGTCGGGAGCTGTTTTTT
TRBV11-1,-,TRBD2,TRBJ2-1,CASSPRTSGIDEQFF,TGTGCCAGCAGCCCTCGGACTAGCGGGATAGATGAGCAGTTCTTC
TRBV2,-,-,TRBJ1-3,CASSRQTGSGNTIYF,TGTGCCAGCAGTCGTCAAACAGGGTCTGGAAACACCATATATTTT
TRBV7-3,-,-,TRBJ2-2,CASSLQNQNTGELFF,TGTGCCAGCAGCTTACAGAACCAGAACACCGGGGAGCTGTTTTTT
TRBV6-5,once,-,TRBJ2-7,CASSLGSAYEQYF,TGTGCCAGCAGTTTGGGTAGCGCCTACGAGCAGTACTTC
TRBV13,-,TRBD1,TRBJ2-7,CASSPDRQGAKEQYF,TGTGCCAGCAGCCCTGATCGACAGGGGGCGAAGGAGCAGTACTTC
TRBV5-4,-,TRBD2,TRBJ2-5,CASSLGTSAAQETQYF,TGTGCCAGCAGCTTGGGGACTAGCGCCGCACAAGAGACCCAGTACTTC
TRBV18,-,TRBD1,TRBJ2-1,CASSYRDRPNEQFF,TGTGCCAGCTCATACCGGGACAGGCCTAATGAGCAGTTCTTC
TRBV5-6,-,-,TRBJ1-1,CASSWGTAAVAFF,TGTGCCAGCAGTTGGGGGACGGCGGCGGTCGCTTTCTTT